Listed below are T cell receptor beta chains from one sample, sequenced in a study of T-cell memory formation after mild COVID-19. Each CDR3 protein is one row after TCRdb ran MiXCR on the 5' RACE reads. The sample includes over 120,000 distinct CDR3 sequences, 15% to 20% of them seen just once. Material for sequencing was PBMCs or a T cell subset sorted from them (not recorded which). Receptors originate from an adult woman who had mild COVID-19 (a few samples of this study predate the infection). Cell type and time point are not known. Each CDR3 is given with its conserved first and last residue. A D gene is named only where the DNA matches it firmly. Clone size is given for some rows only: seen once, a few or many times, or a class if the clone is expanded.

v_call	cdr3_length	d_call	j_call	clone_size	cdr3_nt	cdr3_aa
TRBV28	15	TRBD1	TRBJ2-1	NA	TGTGCCAGCAGGGGCGACAGGGGCATCTACAATGAGCAGTTCTTC	CASRGDRGIYNEQFF
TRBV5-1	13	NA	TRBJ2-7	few	TGCGCCAGCAGCCCCCAACCCCGTGACGAGCAGTACTTC	CASSPQPRDEQYF
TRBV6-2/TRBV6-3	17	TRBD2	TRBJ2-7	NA	TGTGCCAGCAGCTCGACTAGCGGGAGGCTCCGCTCCTACGAGCAGTACTTC	CASSSTSGRLRSYEQYF
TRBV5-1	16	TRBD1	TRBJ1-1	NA	TGCGCCAGCAGCGCGGGACAGAGCATTTTAGACACTGAAGCTTTCTTT	CASSAGQSILDTEAFF
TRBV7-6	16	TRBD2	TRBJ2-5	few	TGTGCCAGCAGCTTAGCGACACTAGCGGGGCGGGAGACCCAGTACTTC	CASSLATLAGRETQYF
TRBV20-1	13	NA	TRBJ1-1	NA	TGCAGTGCTAGGGAGGGTGAGGACACTGAAGCTTTCTTT	CSAREGEDTEAFF
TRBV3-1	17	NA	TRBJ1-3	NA	TGTGCCAGCAGCCAAAGACCCGGCCCTCACTCTGGAAACACCATATATTTT	CASSQRPGPHSGNTIYF
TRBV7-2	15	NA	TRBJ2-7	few	TGTGCCAGCAGCTTAGGTGGGGCTCAAGGCCACGAGCAGTACTTC	CASSLGGAQGHEQYF
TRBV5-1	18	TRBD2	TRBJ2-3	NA	TGCGCCAGCAGCTTGGCGGCTAGCGGGGGGGACCCCACAGATACGCAGTATTTT	CASSLAASGGDPTDTQYF
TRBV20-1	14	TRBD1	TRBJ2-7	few	TGCAGTGCTAGAGCCGGGACAGGGACCTACGAGCAGTACTTC	CSARAGTGTYEQYF
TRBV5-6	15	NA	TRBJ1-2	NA	TGTGCCAGCAGCTTGGCGAGTGACCCTCGAGGAGGCTACACCTTC	CASSLASDPRGGYTF
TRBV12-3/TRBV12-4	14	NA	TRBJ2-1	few	TGTGCCAGCAGTTTGGCAAGACAGAACAATGAGCAGTTCTTC	CASSLARQNNEQFF
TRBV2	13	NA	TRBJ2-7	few	TGTGCCAGCAGTGGAGGACCCGGCTACGAGCAGTACTTC	CASSGGPGYEQYF
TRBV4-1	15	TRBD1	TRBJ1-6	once	TGCGCCAGCAGCCCCTATGGACAGGCGAATTCACCCCTCCACTTT	CASSPYGQANSPLHF
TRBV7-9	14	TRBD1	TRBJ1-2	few	TGTGCCAGCAGCACGGGACAGGGCTGGCTTGGCTACACCTTC	CASSTGQGWLGYTF
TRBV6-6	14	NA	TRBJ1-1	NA	TGTGCCAGCAGTTACCCAGGGGCAAACACTGAAGCTTTCTTT	CASSYPGANTEAFF
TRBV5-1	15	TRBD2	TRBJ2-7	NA	TGCGCCAGCAGCCCTAGGGCTAGCGGGGGTTACGAGCAGTACTTC	CASSPRASGGYEQYF
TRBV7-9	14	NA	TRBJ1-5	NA	TGTGCCAGCAGCGTTTCGTCCTTGGATCAGCCCCAGCATTTT	CASSVSSLDQPQHF
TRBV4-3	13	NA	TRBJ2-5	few	TGCGCCAGCAGCCAAGATCCCCTGGAGACCCAGTACTTC	CASSQDPLETQYF
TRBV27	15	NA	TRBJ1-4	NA	TGTGCCAGCAGTGTATGGGGCCAGTTCGGCTCAAAACTGTTTTTT	CASSVWGQFGSKLFF
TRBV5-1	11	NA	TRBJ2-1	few	TGCGCCAGCAGCTTAAATTCGGAGCAGTTCTTC	CASSLNSEQFF
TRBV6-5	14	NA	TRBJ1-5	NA	TGTGCCAGCAGGGCGAGGGATAGCAATCAGCCCCAGCATTTT	CASRARDSNQPQHF
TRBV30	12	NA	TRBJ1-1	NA	TGTGCCTGGAGCCCCCTGGGGACTGAAGCTTTCTTT	CAWSPLGTEAFF
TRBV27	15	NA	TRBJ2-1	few	TGTGCCAGCAGTTTAGCGACAGCAAGATACAATGAGCAGTTCTTC	CASSLATARYNEQFF
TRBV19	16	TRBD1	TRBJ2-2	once	TGTGCCAGTAGTATAGCGGACAGGCATAACACCGGGGAGCTGTTTTTT	CASSIADRHNTGELFF
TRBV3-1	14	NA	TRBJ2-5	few	TGTGCCAGCAGCCACGAAGGTAAAAGAGAGACCCAGTACTTC	CASSHEGKRETQYF
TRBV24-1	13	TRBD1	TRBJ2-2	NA	TGTGCCACCACCGACAGGGGGTCGGGGGAGCTGTTTTTT	CATTDRGSGELFF
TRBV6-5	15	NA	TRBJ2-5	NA	TGTGCCAGCAGTGGAAGGACACACGCCATGGAGACCCAGTACTTC	CASSGRTHAMETQYF
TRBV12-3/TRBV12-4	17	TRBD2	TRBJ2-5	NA	TGTGCCAGCAGTTCAGGACTAGCGGGGGGAGGCTGGGAGACCCAGTACTTC	CASSSGLAGGGWETQYF